A selection of T cell receptor beta chains follows, all from one sample in a study of CD8+CD57+ T cells in acquired aplastic anemia. TCRdb passed the reads through MiXCR, listing each CDR3 protein once. This sample has about 110,000 distinct CDR3 sequences, with approximately 48% found just once. The sample taken for sequencing was sorted CD4+, CD8+, or CD8+CD57+ T cells (not recorded which) from PBMCs. These receptors were collected from a human donor in good health, serving as a control. Both conserved end residues are part of each CDR3. The order of the fields is clone size, V gene, J gene, D gene, CDR3 DNA, CDR3 protein. The D gene is left open where the match is weak. Some rows mark clone size as missing; the rest say once, few, many or name a class of expanded clone.

>NA|TRBV5-6|TRBJ2-5|NA
TGTGCCAGCAGCCGGGACATGGTTCAAGAGACCCAGTACTTC
CASSRDMVQETQYF
>NA|TRBV11-1|TRBJ2-3|TRBD2
TGTGCCAGCAGCTTAGGAGATAGCGGGGGGGCAGTCTTTCCAGATACGCAGTATTTT
CASSLGDSGGAVFPDTQYF
>many|TRBV5-1|TRBJ1-2|NA
TGCGCCAGCAGCCCGACGGGGGGCGACTATGGCTACACCTTC
CASSPTGGDYGYTF
>NA|TRBV10-3|TRBJ2-3|NA
TGTGCCACCTCGGAGGGCACAGATACGCAGTATTTT
CATSEGTDTQYF
>NA|TRBV15|TRBJ1-1|NA
TGTGCCACCAAAAAACAGAAAACTGCGGGGACTGAAGCTTTCTTT
CATKKQKTAGTEAFF
>NA|TRBV30|TRBJ2-5|NA
TGTGCCTGGAGTGTAGGACAGCCCGGGGAGGCCCAGTACTTC
CAWSVGQPGEAQYF
>NA|TRBV7-9|TRBJ1-3|NA
TGTGCCAGCAGCTCTACCAGACATGCTGGAAACACCATATATTTT
CASSSTRHAGNTIYF
>NA|TRBV20-1|TRBJ2-7|TRBD1
TGCAGTGCTAGAGATTTTGGCAGGGGGATCAAAAACGAGCAGTACTTC
CSARDFGRGIKNEQYF
>many|TRBV19|TRBJ2-1|NA
TGTGCCAGTAGTTCCAGTCAGTCAAGTGAGCAGTTCTTC
CASSSSQSSEQFF
>NA|TRBV19|TRBJ2-2|NA
TGTGCCACTTTATTAGGGACCGGGGAGCTGTTTTTT
CATLLGTGELFF
>NA|TRBV19|TRBJ1-1|NA
TGTGCCAGTGAGCCGGACGTGGCAGGGGCCTCCGTCACTGAAGCTTTCTTT
CASEPDVAGASVTEAFF
>NA|TRBV11-1|TRBJ2-1|TRBD1
TGTGCCAGCCAGGGACAGGGCGTAAACAATGAGCAGTTCTTC
CASQGQGVNNEQFF
>few|TRBV6-2/TRBV6-3|TRBJ1-1|NA
TGTGCCAGCAGTTACTCTTCAGGGATCAATCCTGAAGCTTTCTTT
CASSYSSGINPEAFF
>once|TRBV9|TRBJ2-5|NA
TGTGCCAGCAGCGTAGAAGCTTTATGGGAAGAGACCCAGTACTTC
CASSVEALWEETQYF
>many|TRBV19|TRBJ2-1|NA
TGTGCCAGTAGCATTACTAGCCACCCCTACAATGAGCAGTTCTTC
CASSITSHPYNEQFF
>NA|TRBV19|TRBJ1-5|TRBD1
TGTGCCAGTAGTGTGGGACAGGGTCATCAGCCCCAGCATTTT
CASSVGQGHQPQHF
>few|TRBV24-1|TRBJ2-1|NA
TGTGCCAGCAGTTTCTCCCCAGAGGTCAATGAGCAGTTCTTC
CASSFSPEVNEQFF
>NA|TRBV7-3|TRBJ1-2|TRBD1
TGTGCCAGCAGTACAGGGGGGGAAGGCTACACCTTC
CASSTGGEGYTF
>few|TRBV7-6|TRBJ1-3|NA
TGTGCCAGCAGCTTAGGTCTCGGTAGGGGCCAATCTGGAAACACCATATATTTT
CASSLGLGRGQSGNTIYF
>NA|TRBV10-3|TRBJ1-1|NA
TGTGCCATCAGTGAGAGTCAGGATCCCCTTGAAGCTTTCTTT
CAISESQDPLEAFF
>NA|TRBV7-9|TRBJ1-1|NA
TGTGCCAGCAGCCTGCAGGGAAGGGTGAACACTGAAGCTTTCTTT
CASSLQGRVNTEAFF
>many|TRBV19|TRBJ1-2|NA
TGTGCCAGTAGTTGGAGCGACTATGGCTACACCTTC
CASSWSDYGYTF
>NA|TRBV10-1|TRBJ1-1|NA
TGCCCCAGCAGTGAGTCGACAGTCGGTACTGAAGCTTTCTTT
CPSSESTVGTEAFF
>NA|TRBV12-3/TRBV12-4|TRBJ1-2|NA
TGTGCCAGCAGTTTAAGGCCAGCTTACTATGGCTACACCTTC
CASSLRPAYYGYTF
>many|TRBV6-2/TRBV6-3|TRBJ2-5|NA
TGTGCCAGCAGTTTGTACCAAGAGACCCAGTACTTC
CASSLYQETQYF
>few|TRBV2|TRBJ1-6|NA
TGTGCCAGCAGTGAATTTAGCTCCTATAATTCACCCCTCCACTTT
CASSEFSSYNSPLHF
>NA|TRBV29-1|TRBJ2-1|TRBD2
TGCAGCGTTGAGGATACTCTAGCGGGGCATGAGCAGTTCTTC
CSVEDTLAGHEQFF
>NA|TRBV5-1|TRBJ2-5|NA
TGCGCCAGCGGCTTGTGGGAGACCCAGTACTTC
CASGLWETQYF
>NA|TRBV12-5|TRBJ1-6|NA
TGTGCTAGTGGTCGGGACACGAATTCACCCCTCCACTTT
CASGRDTNSPLHF
>many|TRBV5-1|TRBJ2-3|NA
TGCGCCAGCAGCTTGGAGACCGCCGATACGCAGTATTTT
CASSLETADTQYF
>many|TRBV5-6|TRBJ1-2|TRBD1
TGTGCCAGCAGCGAAATTAACAGGGGAGCTAACTATGGCTACACCTTC
CASSEINRGANYGYTF
>NA|TRBV15|TRBJ2-3|NA
TGTGCCACCAGCAGAGATCCACCAGATACGCAGTATTTT
CATSRDPPDTQYF
>NA|TRBV7-6|TRBJ2-3|TRBD2
TGTGCCAGCAGCTTCAGCGGGAGTGATACGCAGTATTTT
CASSFSGSDTQYF
>NA|TRBV15|TRBJ2-6|TRBD2
TGTGCCACCAGCAGAGATGGACTAGCGGGCTCTGGGGCCAACGTCCTGACTTTC
CATSRDGLAGSGANVLTF
>NA|TRBV12-3/TRBV12-4|TRBJ1-2|NA
TGTGCCAGCAGTTTAGCGATTGGCTACACCTTC
CASSLAIGYTF
>many|TRBV14|TRBJ2-7|TRBD2
TGTGCCAGCAGCCAAGGCCTCGGGGGGGCCTACGAGCAGTACTTC
CASSQGLGGAYEQYF
>NA|TRBV6-2/TRBV6-3|TRBJ1-6|TRBD1
TGTGCCAGCAGTTACTCGGACAGGGGCGGGTCACCCCTCCACTTT
CASSYSDRGGSPLHF
>few|TRBV10-2|TRBJ1-2|NA
TGCGCCAGCAGTGAGTCCCCAGGGTTCAGCTATGGCTACACCTTC
CASSESPGFSYGYTF
>NA|TRBV11-3|TRBJ1-6|TRBD1
TGTGCCAGCAGCTCCCAGGACAGGGGGCATTCACCCCTCCACTTT
CASSSQDRGHSPLHF
>NA|TRBV7-2|TRBJ2-5|NA
TGTGCCAGCAGCTTGAGGAGTTACGTGGGTGAGACCCAGTACTTC
CASSLRSYVGETQYF
>NA|TRBV7-6|TRBJ2-5|TRBD1
TGTGCCAGCTCCCAGGGGGAGCAAGAGACCCAGTACTTC
CASSQGEQETQYF
>NA|TRBV11-2|TRBJ1-6|NA
TGTGCCAGCAGCTTAGGTCTTCAGCATAATTCACCCCTCCACTTT
CASSLGLQHNSPLHF
>many|TRBV27|TRBJ2-7|NA
TGTGCCAGCAGAGGTTCAGGGATGACCTACGAGCAGTACTTC
CASRGSGMTYEQYF
>many|TRBV12-3/TRBV12-4|TRBJ2-3|NA
TGTGCCAGCAGTCCTCCTTACCAGGTCGGAACAGATACGCAGTATTTT
CASSPPYQVGTDTQYF
>many|TRBV20-1|TRBJ1-1|NA
TGCAGTGCTAGTGACGTTACAGGTTTCAACACTGAAGCTTTCTTT
CSASDVTGFNTEAFF
>NA|TRBV5-6|TRBJ1-2|NA
TGTGCCAGCAGCCTCGATTTGGGGTCTGGCTACACCTTC
CASSLDLGSGYTF
>NA|TRBV2|TRBJ2-1|NA
TGTGCCAGCAGTGGAGGCAGGACCAACAATGAGCAGTTCTTC
CASSGGRTNNEQFF
>NA|TRBV29-1|TRBJ1-2|NA
TGCAGCGTTGTGATAGCCGGGCGTGGCTACACCTTC
CSVVIAGRGYTF
>NA|TRBV9|TRBJ2-7|TRBD2
TGTGCCAGCAGCGTAGAGGCTAGCGGGGGCTACGAGCAGTACTTC
CASSVEASGGYEQYF